The 3 T cell receptor beta chains in this list originate from one sample, sequenced in a study of T cells in Graves' hyperthyroidism and ophthalmopathy. Authors of the study amplified TCR beta CDR3 regions from RNA transcripts. HTBI primers were the set used in a first-round RT-PCR of the TCR CDR3. TCRdb analysed the multiplex PCR reads with MiXCR anew, one entry per CDR3 protein. Found here are hundreds of thousands of distinct CDR3 sequences, 45% of them singletons; the top ten hold about 7.7%. Sequencing was done on a sample of peripheral blood or thyroid tissue (not recorded which). The receptors derive from an adult man with Graves' disease, either hyperthyroidism or ophthalmopathy (not recorded which).

The chain employs TRBV19 and TRBJ1-1, with D maybe TRBD1 (5 bases). V lost 5 bases to trimming and J lost 0 bases, with 13 bases between them. The CDR3 contains 15 residues. The germline CDR1 and CDR2 sequences are LNHDA and SQIVND (reference sequence). CDR3 DNA sequence: TGTGCCAGTAGTGACAGTACTCTGATGAACACTGAAGCTTTCTTT. Translating it yields CASSDSTLMNTEAFF.

This clonotype was picked up many times. Written as DNA, the CDR3 is TGCAGCGTTGACTTAGGGGAAAAACTGTTTTTT. Its protein product is CSVDLGEKLFF. J is TRBJ1-4 and V is TRBV29-1, with no clear D. Looked up from germline, CDR1 is SQVTM and CDR2 is ANQGSEA. The CDR3 runs to 11 residues. Trimming stripped 3 bases from V and 8 bases from J, with 7 bases between.

The chain employs TRBV12-3 or TRBV12-4 and TRBJ1-3; TRBD1 might be the D (6 bases). The length of the CDR3 is 14 residues. Trimming removed 6 bases from V and 4 bases from J, with 13 bases in between. The CDR3 coding sequence is TGTGCCAGCAGAGAAGCAGGGGTCGGAAACACCATATATTTT. Encoded protein: CASREAGVGNTIYF.